A single sample is the source of the 3 T cell receptor beta chains below, sequenced in a study of tumor and adjacent non-tumor tissue in lung cancer. The template was RNA from unsorted bulk tissue. Distant lung tissue was collected more than 3 cm away from the tumor edge. The library came from three nested PCR rounds adapted from ARM-PCR protocols. TCRdb independently ran MiXCR on the multiplex PCR reads; one entry per CDR3 protein. The table shows roughly 120,000 distinct CDR3 sequences, with 60% to 70% occurring only once. The sequencing input was distant non-tumor lung tissue. The receptor set was obtained from a man in his 60s with non-small cell lung cancer.

This clonotype came up a few times. A read error is possible here, since a much larger clone lies one base away. This chain uses TRBV5-1 with TRBJ2-7; weak D call: TRBD2 (6 bases). The ends were cut back, 4 bases at V and 10 bases at J, with 18 bases in the middle. CDR1 and CDR2 from the germline V gene are SGHRS and YFSETQ. This CDR3 has 13 residues. The CDR3 is CASSADPPGDQYF. The CDR3, as DNA: TGCGCCAGCAGCGCGGACCCTCCGGGGGACCAGTACTTC. The complete variable domain, with remaining parts taken from reference TRBV5-1 and TRBJ2-7, reads KAGVTQTPRYLIKTRGQQVTLSCSPISGHRSVSWYQQTPGQGLQFLFEYFSETQRNKGNFPGRFSGRQFSNSRSEMNVSTLELGDSALYLCASSADPPGDQYFGPGTRLTVT.

In regard to this clonotype: A much larger clone sits a single nucleotide away, making a read error possible. The rearrangement uses TRBV28 and TRBJ2-7; D not certain. The V gene's germline CDR1 is MDHEN and CDR2 SYDVKM. This CDR3 is built from 11 residues. The CDR3 nucleotides read TGTGACAGCAGTTTATCCTCGGGGCAGTACTTC. Translation: CDSSLSSGQYF.

This rearrangement joins TRBV12-3 or TRBV12-4 to TRBJ2-1; 11 nucleotides match TRBD2. V lost 4 bases to trimming and J lost 12 bases; unmatched junction nucleotides: 8. The CDR3 has 14 amino acids. This CDR3 is CASSSGTSGNSQFF. In DNA, the CDR3 is TGTGCCAGCAGTTCCGGGACTAGCGGCAATTCGCAGTTCTTC.